Sequencing of this T cell receptor (beta chain) was carried out in a study of cytomegalovirus exposure and HLA in healthy donors. Whole-study results and caveats: Being indistinguishable, some V segments were excluded, TRBV6-2 and TRBV6-3 among them.

The germline V gene encodes CDR1 SEHNR and CDR2 FQNEAQ (reference sequence). The CDR3 spans 19 residues. The sample holds a few counts of this clone. The antigen remains undetermined. At one of its ends the junction is not consistent with the germline gene, which may arise from a read error. The donors comprised healthy bone marrow donors. Amplification used 60 Vbeta primers and 13 Jbeta primers. The assay was immunoSEQ multiplex PCR, and TCRdb's table has in-frame clones only and misses some. The profile shows 60,000 to 85,000 clones, about four fifths of them singletons. The specimen was PBMCs. The rearrangement uses TRBV7-9 and TRBJ2-5; possible D gene TRBD2, 6 bases. The sequence derives from a male donor in good health and CMV-seropositive. In DNA, the CDR3 is TGTTCCAGCAGTTCTACTCGCGGGACGAGCCTAAAGTCACAAGAGACCCAGTACTTC. This sequence encodes CSSSSTRGTSLKSQETQYF.